This T cell receptor beta chain was captured by sequencing in a study of regulatory T cells in long-lasting Graves disease. According to the study, TCR beta libraries were built with iRepertoire HTBI primers and CDR3-region Arm-PCR. Authors' methods: Across all samples, about 62 TRBV segments and 15 or so TRBJ segments were identified. One entry per CDR3 protein, called by TCRdb with MiXCR from the multiplex PCR reads. These V and J calls derive from TCRdb rather than the authors' analysis. The data hold over 450,000 distinct CDR3 sequences, with 20% to 25% observed a single time. Time point defined: persistent/refractory GD, antithyroid drugs over 5 years with positive TRAb. PBMC RNA served as the TCR library source. The patients were enrolled through endocrinology in Xi'an, China. Points from the study as a whole: Persistent disease samples used TRBV28, TRBJ1-2 and TRBJ2-5 preferentially. TCR diversity was lower in persistent than newly diagnosed Graves' disease.

Comment on this clonotype: What it binds is unknown.

CDR3 length equals 13 residues. Per germline, CDR1 SGHAT and CDR2 FQNNGV. The V end was cut by 5 bases, the J end by 5 bases, with 13 bases between. The sample was peripheral blood mononuclear cells (PBMCs), taken when the disease was refractory, from a patient treated with antithyroid drugs. J is TRBJ2-7 and V is TRBV11-2, with TRBD2 as a possible D gene (6 bases). This clonotype was sampled from a female donor with Graves disease. This CDR3 reads CASSRSSVHEQYF. The DNA for the CDR3 is TGTGCCAGCAGCCGGTCTAGCGTACACGAGCAGTACTTC.